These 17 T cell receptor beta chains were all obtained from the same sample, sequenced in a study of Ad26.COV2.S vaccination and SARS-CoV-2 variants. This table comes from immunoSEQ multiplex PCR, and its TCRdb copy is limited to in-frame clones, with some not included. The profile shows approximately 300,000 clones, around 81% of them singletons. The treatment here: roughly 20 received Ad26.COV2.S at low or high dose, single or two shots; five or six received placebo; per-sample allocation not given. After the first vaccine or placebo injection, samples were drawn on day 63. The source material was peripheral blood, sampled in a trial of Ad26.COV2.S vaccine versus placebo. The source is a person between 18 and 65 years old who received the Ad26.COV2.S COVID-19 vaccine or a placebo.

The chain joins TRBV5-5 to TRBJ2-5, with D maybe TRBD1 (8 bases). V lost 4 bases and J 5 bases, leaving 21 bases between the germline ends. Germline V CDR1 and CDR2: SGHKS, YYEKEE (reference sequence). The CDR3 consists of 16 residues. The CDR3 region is CASSPPPRGREETQYF. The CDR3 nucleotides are TGTGCCAGCAGCCCCCCGCCCAGGGGGCGGGAGGAGACCCAGTACTTC.

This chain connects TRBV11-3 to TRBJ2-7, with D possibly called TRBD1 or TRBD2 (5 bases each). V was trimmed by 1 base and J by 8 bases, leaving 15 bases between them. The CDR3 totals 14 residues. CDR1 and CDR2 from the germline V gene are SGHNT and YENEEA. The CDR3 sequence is CASSLGGVLRQQYF. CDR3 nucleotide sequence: TGTGCCAGCAGCTTAGGAGGGGTCCTACGACAGCAGTACTTC. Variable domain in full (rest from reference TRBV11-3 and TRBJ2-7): EAGVVQSPRYKIIEKKQPVAFWCNPISGHNTLYWYLQNLGQGPELLIRYENEEAVDDSQLPKDRFSAERLKGVDSTLKIQPAELGDSAVYLCASSLGGVLRQQYFGPGTRLTVT.

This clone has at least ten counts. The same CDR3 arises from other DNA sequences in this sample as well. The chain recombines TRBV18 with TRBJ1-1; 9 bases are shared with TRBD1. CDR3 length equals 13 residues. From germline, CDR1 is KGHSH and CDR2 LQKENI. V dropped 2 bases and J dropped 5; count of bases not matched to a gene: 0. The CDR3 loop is CASSPDRGTEAFF. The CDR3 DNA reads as TGTGCCAGCTCACCAGACAGGGGGACTGAAGCTTTCTTT.

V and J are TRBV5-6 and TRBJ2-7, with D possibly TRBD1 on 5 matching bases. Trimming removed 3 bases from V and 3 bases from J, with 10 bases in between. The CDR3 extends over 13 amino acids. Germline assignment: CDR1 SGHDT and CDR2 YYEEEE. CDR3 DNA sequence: TGTGCCAGCAGCTCCCTACAGGACTACGAGCAGTACTTC. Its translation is CASSSLQDYEQYF.

Written as DNA, the CDR3 is TGTGCCAGCAGTTTAGGGGGTCGCAGGGGGCTTGACACTGAAGCTTTCTTT. It specifies CASSLGGRRGLDTEAFF. The chain combines TRBV28 with TRBJ1-1; 8 bases match TRBD1. The CDR3 is made up of 17 amino acids. Germline V gene lookup returns CDR1 MDHEN and CDR2 SYDVKM. Trimming removed 2 bases from V and 3 bases from J; junction bases left unmatched: 11.

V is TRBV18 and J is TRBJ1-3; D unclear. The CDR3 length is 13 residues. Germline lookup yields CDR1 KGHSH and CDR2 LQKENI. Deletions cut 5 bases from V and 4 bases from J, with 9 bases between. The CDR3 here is CASSSLGGNTIYF. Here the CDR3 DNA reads TGTGCCAGCTCAAGCTTGGGAGGAAACACCATATATTTT.

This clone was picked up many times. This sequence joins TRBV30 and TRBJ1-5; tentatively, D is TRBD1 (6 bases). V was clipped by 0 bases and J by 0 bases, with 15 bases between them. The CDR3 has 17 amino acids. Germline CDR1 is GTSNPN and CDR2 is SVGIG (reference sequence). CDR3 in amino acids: CAWSVGGVGHSNQPQHF. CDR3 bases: TGTGCCTGGAGTGTAGGGGGGGTTGGACATAGCAATCAGCCCCAGCATTTT. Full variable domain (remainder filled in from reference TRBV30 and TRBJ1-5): SQTIHQWPATLVQPVGSPLSLECTVEGTSNPNLYWYRQAAGRGLQLLFYSVGIGQISSEVPQNLSASRPQDRQFILSSKKLLLSDSGFYLCAWSVGGVGHSNQPQHFGDGTRLSIL.

CDR3 coding DNA: TGCGCCAGCAGTGGGGCAGGGGTTCCAGCTAACTATGGCTACACCTTC. Translation: CASSGAGVPANYGYTF. The rearrangement uses TRBV10-2 and TRBJ1-2, with D possibly matching TRBD1 (6 bases). The germline V gene has CDR1 WSHSY and CDR2 SAAADI. Trimming pared 4 bases from V and 0 bases from J, leaving 15 bases between. The CDR3 totals 16 residues.

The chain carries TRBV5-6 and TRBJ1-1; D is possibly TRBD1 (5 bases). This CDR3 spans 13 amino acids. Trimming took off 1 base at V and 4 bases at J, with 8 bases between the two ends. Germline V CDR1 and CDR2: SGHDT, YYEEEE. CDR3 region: CASSLLGVTEAFF. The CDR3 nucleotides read TGTGCCAGCAGCTTGTTAGGGGTCACTGAAGCTTTCTTT.

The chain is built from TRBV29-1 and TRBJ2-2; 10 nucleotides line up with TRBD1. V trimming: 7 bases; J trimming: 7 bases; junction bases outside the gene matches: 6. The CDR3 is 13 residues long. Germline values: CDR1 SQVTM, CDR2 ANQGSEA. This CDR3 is CSAGQGGGGELFF. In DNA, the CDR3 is TGCAGCGCCGGACAGGGGGGCGGCGGGGAGCTGTTTTTT.

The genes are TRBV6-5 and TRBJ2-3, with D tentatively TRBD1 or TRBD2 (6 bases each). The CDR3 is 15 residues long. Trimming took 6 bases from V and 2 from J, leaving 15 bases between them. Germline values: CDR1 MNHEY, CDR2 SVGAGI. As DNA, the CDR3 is TGTGCCAGCAGGCGACTTGGGGGGCTCACAGATACGCAGTATTTT. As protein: CASRRLGGLTDTQYF.

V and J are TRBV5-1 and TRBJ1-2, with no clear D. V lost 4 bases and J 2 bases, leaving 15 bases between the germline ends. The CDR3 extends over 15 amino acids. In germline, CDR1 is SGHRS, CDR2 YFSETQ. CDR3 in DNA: TGCGCCAGCAGCCTCCACACCTCCGCAAACTATGGCTACACCTTC. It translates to CASSLHTSANYGYTF.

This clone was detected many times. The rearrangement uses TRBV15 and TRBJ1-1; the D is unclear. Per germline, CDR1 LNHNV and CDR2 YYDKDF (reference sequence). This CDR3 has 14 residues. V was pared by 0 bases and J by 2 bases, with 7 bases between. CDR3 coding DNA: TGTGCCACCAGCAGAGATCAAGTAAACACTGAAGCTTTCTTT. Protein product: CATSRDQVNTEAFF.

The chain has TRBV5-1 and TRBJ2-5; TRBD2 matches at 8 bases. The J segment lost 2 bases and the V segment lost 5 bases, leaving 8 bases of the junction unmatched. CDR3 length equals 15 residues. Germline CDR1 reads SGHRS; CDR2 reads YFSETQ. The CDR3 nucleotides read TGCGCCAGCAGACTGAGCGGGGGATTACAAGAGACCCAGTACTTC. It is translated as CASRLSGGLQETQYF.

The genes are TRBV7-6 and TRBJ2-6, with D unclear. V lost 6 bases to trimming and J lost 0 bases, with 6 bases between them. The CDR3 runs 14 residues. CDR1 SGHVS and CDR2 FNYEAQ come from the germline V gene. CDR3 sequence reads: CASSQTSGANVLTF. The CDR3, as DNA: TGTGCCAGCAGTCAAACCTCTGGGGCCAACGTCCTGACTTTC. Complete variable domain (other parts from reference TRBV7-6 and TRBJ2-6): GAGVSQSPRYKVTKRGQDVALRCDPISGHVSLYWYRQALGQGPEFLTYFNYEAQQDKSGLPNDRFSAERPEGSISTLTIQRTEQRDSAMYRCASSQTSGANVLTFGAGSRLTVL.

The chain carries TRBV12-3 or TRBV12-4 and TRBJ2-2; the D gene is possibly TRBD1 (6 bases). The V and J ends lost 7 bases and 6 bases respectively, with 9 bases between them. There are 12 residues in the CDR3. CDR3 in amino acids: CASNKGAGELFF. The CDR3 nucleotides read TGTGCCAGCAACAAGGGGGCCGGGGAGCTGTTTTTT.

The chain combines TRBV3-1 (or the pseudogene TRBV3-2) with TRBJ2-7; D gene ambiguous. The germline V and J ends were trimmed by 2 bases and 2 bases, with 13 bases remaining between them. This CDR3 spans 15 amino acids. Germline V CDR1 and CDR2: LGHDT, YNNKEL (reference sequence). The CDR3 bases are TGTGCCAGCAGCCAAAGTCCTAGGCCCACCTACGAGCAGTACTTC. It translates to CASSQSPRPTYEQYF.